These 27 T cell receptor beta chains were all obtained from the same sample, sequenced in a study of shared clonotypes between healthy human individuals. Clones were read by immunoSEQ multiplex PCR, and TCRdb kept only the in-frame ones, dropping some. This table holds 740,000 or so clones, around 73% found once. Material: memory CD4+ T cells sorted from blood. Subset noted: CD45RA-negative fraction. The receptor set was obtained from a woman aged 30 to 39 in good health.

This sequence joins TRBV29-1 and TRBJ2-1; TRBD1 might be the D (5 bases). The V gene lost 4 bases and the J gene lost 6 bases, with 13 bases spanning the gap. CDR3 size: 13 residues. Germline V gene data show CDR1 as SQVTM and CDR2 as ANQGSEA. CDR3 sequence reads: CSVVRQPGNEQFF. CDR3 sequence (DNA): TGCAGCGTTGTCCGACAGCCTGGCAATGAGCAGTTCTTC.

Details on this clone: Other DNA sequences from this sample encode an identical CDR3 as well. In DNA, the CDR3 is TGTGCCAGCAGCCTTCTAGCGGGAGGGCGTAATGAGCAGTTCTTC. It specifies CASSLLAGGRNEQFF. The chain recombines TRBV14 with TRBJ2-1; TRBD2 agrees at 12 bases. Germline values: CDR1 SGHDN, CDR2 FVKESK. The CDR3 length is 15 residues. The V gene end was trimmed by 4 bases and the J gene end by 7 bases; junction bases not matched to a gene: 5.

The chain is built from TRBV6-5 and TRBJ2-5; D could derive from TRBD1 or TRBD2 (5 bases each). V gave up 7 bases and J gave up 5 bases, with 20 bases separating them. Germline CDR1 reads MNHEY; CDR2 reads SVGAGI. This CDR3 is built from 15 residues. The CDR3 sequence is CASTNQPGPRETQYF. The CDR3 DNA follows: TGTGCCAGCACCAATCAGCCGGGACCTCGGGAGACCCAGTACTTC.

The chain uses TRBV11-1 and TRBJ2-3; weak D call: TRBD2 (6 bases). Trimming left V 3 bases short and J 4 bases short, with 8 bases between. This CDR3 is 13 amino acids long. From germline, CDR1 is SGHAT and CDR2 FQDESV (reference sequence). CDR3 protein: CASSFWGADTQYF. The CDR3 bases are TGTGCCAGCAGCTTTTGGGGGGCAGATACGCAGTATTTT.

The chain links TRBV5-6 to TRBJ2-5; 8 positions agree with TRBD1. The CDR3 sequence is 14 residues long. V shed 2 bases and J 5 bases; nucleotides not matched to a gene: 5. The germline V gene has CDR1 SGHDT and CDR2 YYEEEE. CDR3 protein: CASSFQGAGETQYF. The DNA of the CDR3 is TGTGCCAGCAGCTTCCAGGGGGCCGGGGAGACCCAGTACTTC.

With regard to this clone: A much larger clone differs by one base, so this may be a read error. The sample carries other DNA sequences with the same CDR3. V gene TRBV6-6 combines with J gene TRBJ1-1; D perhaps matches TRBD1 (5 bases). Germline-derived CDR1 and CDR2 are MNHNY and SVGAGI (reference sequence). V was clipped by 4 bases and J by 1 base, with 7 bases between them. This CDR3 comprises 13 residues. For the CDR3, the DNA is TGTGCCAGCAGTTCTCAGGGGAACACTGAAGCTTTCTTT. It is translated as CASSSQGNTEAFF.

A word on this clone: Different DNA sequences within this sample yield the same CDR3. The J gene is TRBJ1-3, the V gene TRBV6-1; D remains ambiguous. Germline V gene sequence: CDR1 MNHNS, CDR2 SASEGT. This CDR3 region has 15 residues. Trimming cost V 0 bases and J 0 bases, with 6 bases left between them. The CDR3 region has the DNA TGTGCCAGCAGTGAAGCGCTGTTCTCTGGAAACACCATATATTTT. Amino acid sequence: CASSEALFSGNTIYF.

The V call is TRBV5-8, the J call TRBJ2-3; 7 nucleotides align to TRBD1. V dropped 0 bases and J dropped 0; count of bases not matched to a gene: 7. The length of the CDR3 is 17 residues. Germline V gives CDR1 SGHTS, CDR2 YDEGEE. The CDR3 sequence: CASSLVFGTDSTDTQYF. The CDR3 nucleotides are TGTGCCAGCAGCTTGGTTTTCGGGACAGATAGCACAGATACGCAGTATTTT.

The chain recombines TRBV4-1 with TRBJ2-3; 9 bases match TRBD2. This CDR3 comprises 18 residues. The germline gives CDR1 MGHRA, CDR2 YSYEKL. The V segment lost 4 bases and the J segment 5 bases; nucleotides outside the gene matches: 16. The CDR3 nucleotides read TGCGCCAGCAGCCGAGTTGTTCGGGCGGGAGGGACGGAAGATACGCAGTATTTT. As protein: CASSRVVRAGGTEDTQYF.

A note on this clone: The same CDR3 arises from other DNA sequences in this sample as well. The chain employs TRBV2 and TRBJ2-7; 9 nucleotides align to TRBD2. The CDR3 sequence is 14 residues long. The germline V gene has CDR1 SNHLY and CDR2 FYNNEI. Unmatched junction bases numbered 8, after V lost 6 bases and J lost 5 bases. The CDR3 sequence: CASSAGLASHEQYF. The CDR3 region has the DNA TGTGCCAGCAGCGCTGGACTAGCGTCCCACGAGCAGTACTTC.

The J gene is TRBJ1-1, the V gene TRBV28; 9 positions match TRBD1. The CDR3 has 15 amino acids. V was clipped by 10 bases and J by 5 bases; unmatched bases: 14. CDR1 and CDR2 from the germline V gene are MDHEN and SYDVKM. The CDR3 reads CATRYADRGFTEAFF. CDR3 coding DNA: TGTGCCACCCGTTACGCCGACAGGGGGTTTACTGAAGCTTTCTTT.

The CDR3 DNA reads TGTGCCAGCAGTTTAGCAGGGACGGAGAATAATCAGCCCCAGCATTTT. Its protein is CASSLAGTENNQPQHF. The V call is TRBV27, the J call TRBJ1-5, with D possibly TRBD1 on 5 matching bases. This CDR3 is 16 amino acids long. The ends were cut back, 2 bases at V and 4 bases at J, with 15 bases in the middle. The germline gives CDR1 MNHEY, CDR2 SMNVEV (reference sequence).

V and J are TRBV11-2 and TRBJ1-2; no reliable D call. Germline CDR1 is SGHAT and CDR2 is FQNNGV. CDR3 length equals 18 residues. With 2 bases removed from V and 0 bases from J, the gap between germline ends came to 19 bases. For the CDR3, the DNA is TGTGCCAGCAGCTTACTCACTTCCAGACTATACGCTAACTATGGCTACACCTTC. Encoded protein: CASSLLTSRLYANYGYTF.

The chain couples TRBV11-2 to TRBJ2-7, with D possibly TRBD2 on 6 matching bases. CDR1 is SGHAT and CDR2 is FQNNGV in the germline V gene. Trimming stripped 5 bases from V and 1 base from J, with 9 bases between. The CDR3 contains 13 residues. DNA of the CDR3: TGTGCCAGCAGCGGAGGGCCATCCTACGAGCAGTACTTC. Amino acids: CASSGGPSYEQYF.

The gene calls are TRBV15 and TRBJ2-3; a weak D match, TRBD2 (6 bases). Germline assignment: CDR1 LNHNV and CDR2 YYDKDF (reference sequence). The CDR3 runs 16 residues. The germline V and J ends were trimmed by 3 bases and 5 bases, with 18 bases remaining between them. The CDR3 sequence: CATSSSRDSLVDTQYF. The CDR3 nucleotides are TGTGCCACCAGCAGTTCTCGGGACTCCCTCGTAGATACGCAGTATTTT.

The chain combines TRBV5-1 with TRBJ2-7; maybe TRBD2 (5 bases). Deletions cut 6 bases from V and 0 bases from J, with 13 bases between. The CDR3 spans 14 residues. The V gene's germline CDR1 is SGHRS and CDR2 YFSETQ. The CDR3 nucleotides read TGCGCCAGCAATGGGAGTCCAGCCTCCTACGAGCAGTACTTC. This codes for CASNGSPASYEQYF.

This clone was counted a few times. Within the sample, other DNA sequences also encode this same CDR3. The chain recombines TRBV28 with TRBJ1-2; D gene ambiguous. Germline V gene data show CDR1 as MDHEN and CDR2 as SYDVKM. V dropped 6 bases and J dropped 2 bases, with 10 bases sitting between them. This CDR3 is 13 amino acids long. The CDR3 sequence is CASREASNYGYTF. The CDR3 bases are TGTGCCAGCAGGGAGGCAAGCAACTATGGCTACACCTTC.

This clone was counted only a few times. Within the sample, other DNA sequences also encode this same CDR3. CDR3 region: CASSLGDRDRNTIYF. In DNA, the CDR3 is TGCGCCAGCAGCTTGGGCGACCGGGACAGAAACACCATATATTTT. J is TRBJ1-3 and V is TRBV5-1; TRBD1 is a possible D gene (6 bases). The CDR3 is made up of 15 amino acids. From germline, CDR1 is SGHRS and CDR2 YFSETQ. Trimming stripped 0 bases from V and 5 bases from J, with 12 bases between.

In this sample, this clone turned up many times. V gene TRBV19 combines with J gene TRBJ1-1, with TRBD1 matching 8 bases. The CDR3 is made up of 12 amino acids. Germline-derived CDR1 and CDR2 are LNHDA and SQIVND (reference sequence). V shed 7 bases, J shed 8 bases, and the junction held 6 bases outside the gene matches. The CDR3 DNA reads as TGTGCCAGTAATCCTGGGACAGGCGAAGCTTTCTTT. This codes for CASNPGTGEAFF.

Ten or more counts support this clone. This chain joins TRBV7-2 and TRBJ2-1, with 8 bases fitting TRBD2. CDR3 length: 17 amino acids. Germline trimming cut 5 bases from V and 2 bases from J; bases unmatched to any gene: 11. The germline CDR1 and CDR2 sequences are SGHTA and FQGNSA. Here the CDR3 DNA reads TGTGCCAGCAGCCTCCCCGGGGGGCGGGAGGCCTACAATGAGCAGTTCTTC. Its protein product is CASSLPGGREAYNEQFF.

There are a few counts of this clone. The sample holds other DNA sequences that translate to the same CDR3. The V call is TRBV7-9, the J call TRBJ1-2; D remains unclear. Between the trimmed V and J ends, which lost 3 bases and 4 bases, there was a span of 9 bases. The germline V gene encodes CDR1 SEHNR and CDR2 FQNEAQ (reference sequence). The CDR3 spans 13 residues. DNA for the CDR3: TGTGCCAGCAGCTTGGGCAGCTCCTATGGCTACACCTTC. This gives the protein CASSLGSSYGYTF. The variable domain in full, completed from reference TRBV7-9 and TRBJ1-2, reads DTGVSQNPRHKITKRGQNVTFRCDPISEHNRLYWYRQTLGQGPEFLTYFQNEAQLEKSRLLSDRFSAERPKGSFSTLEIQRTEQGDSAMYLCASSLGSSYGYTFGSGTRLTVV.

This clone was seen ten or more times. The V call is TRBV9, the J call TRBJ2-2; D call uncertain. The V end lost 0 bases, the J end lost 11 bases, and 17 bases lay between the germline ends. In germline, CDR1 is SGDLS, CDR2 YYNGEE. There are 15 residues in the CDR3. The CDR3 nucleotides read TGTGCCAGCAGCGTAGGGTTATTAGACCCGCCCGAGCTGTTTTTT. It translates to CASSVGLLDPPELFF.

The chain recombines TRBV19 with TRBJ1-2; 7 nucleotides agree with TRBD1. J lost 5 bases, V lost 3 bases, and 9 bases had no gene match. Germline V lookup: CDR1 LNHDA, CDR2 SQIVND (reference sequence). The CDR3 runs to 15 residues. The CDR3 spells CASSITTGRLYGYTF. DNA for the CDR3: TGTGCCAGTAGTATCACGACAGGGCGTCTTTATGGCTACACCTTC.

This rearrangement joins TRBV29-1 to TRBJ2-2; no firm D call. The germline CDR1 and CDR2 sequences are SQVTM and ANQGSEA. Trimming removed 7 bases at V and 4 bases at J, with 7 bases between. CDR3 length: 11 amino acids. The CDR3 protein is CSARATGELFF. CDR3 nucleotide sequence: TGCAGCGCAAGGGCCACCGGGGAGCTGTTTTTT.

The chain joins TRBV5-1 to TRBJ2-1, with TRBD1 identical over 8 bases. In germline, CDR1 is SGHRS, CDR2 YFSETQ. With 4 bases clipped from V and 7 bases from J, the junction kept 10 bases outside the gene matches. The CDR3 runs 15 residues. Here the CDR3 DNA reads TGCGCCAGCAGCAACACTCCAGGGGGCAGGAATGAGCAGTTCTTC. Translating gives CASSNTPGGRNEQFF.

The chain combines TRBV5-1 with TRBJ2-7, with 11 bases identical to TRBD1. This CDR3 region has 15 residues. The V and J ends lost 3 bases and 3 bases, in that order; junction bases with no gene match: 5. The germline gives CDR1 SGHRS, CDR2 YFSETQ. DNA of the CDR3: TGCGCCAGCAGCTCCCGGGACAGGGGGGTCTACGAGCAGTACTTC. Translating gives CASSSRDRGVYEQYF.

This clone was seen ten or more times. The chain employs TRBV5-5 and TRBJ1-3; D ambiguous. The CDR3 runs to 15 residues. The V gene lost 1 base and the J gene lost 4 bases, with 12 bases spanning the gap. CDR1 is SGHKS and CDR2 is YYEKEE in the germline V gene (reference sequence). The CDR3 nucleotides read TGTGCCAGCAGCTTGAATCAGAGCCCAGGAAACACCATATATTTT. Its translation is CASSLNQSPGNTIYF.